This entry describes one T cell receptor (beta chain). Its specificity is not known. This record comes from a study of T cells after yellow fever vaccination. Overall study context: Fractions low in cell number were prepared with SMART-Seq v4 Ultra Low Input. Findings and caveats of the study: Reappearance after the booster was seen for most primary-vaccination clones, at 95% to 97% CD4 and around 88% CD8.

From the 5' RACE reads, TCRdb called clonotypes with MiXCR, one entry per CDR3 protein. In the table there are 400,000 to 450,000 distinct CDR3 sequences, about 17% of which are singletons. Germline values: CDR1 MGHRA, CDR2 YSYEKL. CDR3 length: 15 residues. V dropped 1 base and J dropped 0 bases, with 10 bases sitting between them. Here the sequenced sample was PBMCs, taken before the yellow fever booster vaccination. The source is a man in his late teens or twenties who received the YFV17D yellow fever vaccine. The chain links TRBV4-1 to TRBJ2-7, with D uncertain. CDR3 sequence: CASSQVQISSYEQYF. CDR3 DNA sequence: TGCGCCAGCAGCCAAGTCCAGATAAGCTCCTACGAGCAGTACTTC.